These 18 T cell receptor beta chains were sequenced from one sample in a study of T cells in Graves' hyperthyroidism and ophthalmopathy. The CDR3 regions of TCR beta were amplified from RNA transcripts. A set of HTBI primers served as the primers for a first-round RT-PCR of the TCR CDR3. A single record per CDR3 protein comes from TCRdb applying MiXCR to the multiplex PCR reads. This repertoire shows some 250,000 distinct CDR3 sequences, more than 12% found once; its top ten account for about an eighth. Sequenced material: blood. The receptors were gathered from a woman aged 35 to 49 with Graves' hyperthyroidism that later progressed to Graves' ophthalmopathy.

Turning to this clonotype: A much larger clone differs by one base, so this may be a read error. The V call is TRBV13, the J call TRBJ2-5; no firm D call. The CDR3 runs to 15 residues. V lost 5 bases and J 1 base, leaving 14 bases between the germline ends. Germline CDR1 reads PRHDT; CDR2 reads FYEKMQ (reference sequence). CDR3 DNA sequence: TGTGCCAGCAGCACCCCGCAGGAGTTCCAAGAGACCCAGTACTTC. Its translation: CASSTPQEFQETQYF.

This clonotype was picked up many times. This chain joins TRBV2 and TRBJ2-1; D remains unclear. The V end was cut by 2 bases, the J end by 8 bases, with 10 bases between. The V gene's germline CDR1 is SNHLY and CDR2 FYNNEI. The CDR3 extends over 13 amino acids. The CDR3 is CASSEQSGDEQFF. The CDR3 nucleotides are TGTGCCAGCAGTGAACAGAGTGGAGATGAGCAGTTCTTC. Full variable domain (remainder filled in from reference TRBV2 and TRBJ2-1): EPEVTQTPSHQVTQMGQEVILRCVPISNHLYFYWYRQILGQKVEFLVSFYNNEISEKSEIFDDQFSVERPDGSNFTLKIRSTKLEDSAMYFCASSEQSGDEQFFGPGTRLTVL.

The V call is TRBV5-1, the J call TRBJ1-3; TRBD1 might be the D (6 bases). The germline V gene has CDR1 SGHRS and CDR2 YFSETQ. The CDR3 is 15 residues long. The V and J ends lost 4 bases and 1 base respectively, with 12 bases between them. CDR3 protein: CASSAGQISGNTIYF. The CDR3 coding sequence is TGCGCCAGCAGCGCTGGACAGATATCTGGAAACACCATATATTTT.

This clonotype was observed many times. The chain links TRBV20-1 to TRBJ2-1; 7 bases line up with TRBD1. The CDR3 extends over 13 amino acids. Germline V gene sequence: CDR1 DFQATT, CDR2 SNEGSKA (reference sequence). The V segment lost 4 bases and the J segment 7 bases; nucleotides outside the gene matches: 7. Here the CDR3 reads CSATTGVWNEQFF. CDR3 in DNA: TGCAGTGCTACTACAGGGGTCTGGAATGAGCAGTTCTTC.

In its sample, this clonotype was seen many times. The genes are TRBV27 and TRBJ1-5; D is uncertain. With 1 base removed from V and 2 bases from J, the gap between germline ends came to 18 bases. This CDR3 contains 18 residues. Germline V CDR1 and CDR2: MNHEY, SMNVEV (reference sequence). CDR3 sequence (DNA): TGTGCCAGCAGTTTATTACCCCCTTCGGTGAGAGGCAATCAGCCCCAGCATTTT. This codes for CASSLLPPSVRGNQPQHF.

This clonotype was detected many times. The CDR3 is CASSLNSYYEQYF. CDR3 nucleotides: TGCGCCAGCAGCTTGAACAGCTACTACGAGCAGTACTTC. The rearrangement uses TRBV5-1 and TRBJ2-7; no reliable D call. The CDR3 totals 13 residues. Trimming removed 1 base from V and 3 bases from J, with 8 bases in between. Looked up from germline, CDR1 is SGHRS and CDR2 is YFSETQ.

This clonotype was found many times. This rearrangement joins TRBV12-3 or TRBV12-4 to TRBJ2-7; 9 nucleotides agree with TRBD2. Unmatched junction bases numbered 12, after V lost 7 bases and J lost 5 bases. The CDR3 loop spans 15 amino acids. The CDR3, as DNA: TGTGCCAGCACCTTCCGGGGTAGCGGGAGAAACGAGCAGTACTTC. Translating gives CASTFRGSGRNEQYF.

This clonotype was seen repeatedly, ten times or more. The rearrangement joins TRBV5-1 to TRBJ2-2, with D possibly TRBD2 on 6 matching bases. Trimming cost V 6 bases and J 0 bases, with 15 bases left between them. The CDR3 contains 16 residues. The germline V gene has CDR1 SGHRS and CDR2 YFSETQ. The CDR3 sequence is CASTSAGSANTGELFF. DNA of the CDR3: TGCGCCAGCACGTCTGCGGGATCCGCGAACACCGGGGAGCTGTTTTTT.

The V gene is TRBV5-1, the J gene TRBJ1-4; D is undetermined. V lost 1 base to trimming and J lost 0 bases, with 7 bases between them. The CDR3 spans 15 residues. The V gene's germline CDR1 is SGHRS and CDR2 YFSETQ. The CDR3 is CASSLWAATNEKLFF. DNA of the CDR3: TGCGCCAGCAGCTTGTGGGCAGCAACTAATGAAAAACTGTTTTTT.

At least ten counts were recorded for this clonotype. The V and J genes are TRBV28 and TRBJ1-2, with D perhaps TRBD1 (5 bases). In germline, CDR1 is MDHEN, CDR2 SYDVKM. This CDR3 contains 12 residues. V lost 7 bases and J lost 3, with 9 bases in between. CDR3 nucleotide sequence: TGTGCCAGCAATCAGGGTTACTATGGCTACACCTTC. Translating gives CASNQGYYGYTF.

This clonotype came up many times. The CDR3 is CASSLAGEDNEQFF. DNA for the CDR3: TGTGCCAGTAGTTTAGCGGGAGAAGACAATGAGCAGTTCTTC. The chain combines TRBV19 with TRBJ2-1; 9 nucleotides match TRBD2. The germline V gene has CDR1 LNHDA and CDR2 SQIVND (reference sequence). Unmatched junction bases numbered 4, after V lost 5 bases and J lost 5 bases. This CDR3 is 14 amino acids long.

This clonotype came up many times. This chain connects TRBV11-2 to TRBJ1-4; D not resolved. This CDR3 is built from 12 residues. The ends were cut back, 1 base at V and 7 bases at J, with 4 bases in the middle. Germline-derived CDR1 and CDR2 are SGHAT and FQNNGV. The CDR3 DNA sequence: TGTGCCAGCAGCTTAGTTGGTGAAAAACTGTTTTTT. It specifies CASSLVGEKLFF.

This clonotype showed up many times. The chain is built from TRBV5-6 and TRBJ2-4; D ambiguous. Germline V gene sequence: CDR1 SGHDT, CDR2 YYEEEE. Deletions cut 0 bases from V and 3 bases from J, with 16 bases between. The CDR3 sequence is 17 residues long. In nucleotides, the CDR3 is TGTGCCAGCAGCTTGGAGGACCCCAAAGTTGGCAAAAACATTCAGTACTTC. Residues: CASSLEDPKVGKNIQYF.

This clonotype came up many times. V is TRBV6-1 and J is TRBJ2-5, with D perhaps matching TRBD2 (5 bases). This CDR3 is 12 amino acids long. CDR1 and CDR2 from the germline V gene are MNHNS and SASEGT. Trimming stripped 11 bases from V and 4 bases from J, with 14 bases between. The CDR3 DNA reads as TGTGCCTCCGTGCGGGCAAGAGAGACCCAGTACTTC. This gives the protein CASVRARETQYF.

There are many counts of this clonotype. The chain links TRBV7-2 to TRBJ2-3, with 11 nucleotides matching TRBD2. Germline CDR1 SGHTA, CDR2 FQGNSA. With 5 bases clipped from V and 2 bases from J, the junction kept 12 bases outside the gene matches. This CDR3 spans 18 amino acids. The CDR3 reads CASSREVVTSGITDTQYF. The DNA of the CDR3 is TGTGCCAGCAGCCGTGAGGTGGTGACTAGCGGGATCACAGATACGCAGTATTTT.

This clonotype was counted ten times or more. V and J are TRBV6-1 and TRBJ2-5; TRBD2 aligns across 8 bases. Unmatched junction bases numbered 18, after V lost 4 bases and J lost 5 bases. The CDR3 extends over 18 amino acids. CDR1 is MNHNS and CDR2 is SASEGT in the germline V gene. DNA of the CDR3: TGTGCCAGCAGTGTAGATCCCAGCGGGAGCCCACCGTGGGAGACCCAGTACTTC. Translated: CASSVDPSGSPPWETQYF.

This clonotype showed up many times. V is TRBV11-2 and J is TRBJ2-7; 11 positions agree with TRBD2. J was trimmed by 2 bases and V by 6 bases; bases with no gene match: 9. Germline V gene lookup returns CDR1 SGHAT and CDR2 FQNNGV. CDR3 length: 16 amino acids. The CDR3 DNA reads TGTGCCAGCAGGCCTACTAGCGGGAGAACCCCCTACGAGCAGTACTTC. Encoded protein: CASRPTSGRTPYEQYF. The variable domain in full, completed from reference TRBV11-2 and TRBJ2-7, reads EAGVAQSPRYKIIEKRQSVAFWCNPISGHATLYWYQQILGQGPKLLIQFQNNGVVDDSQLPKDRFSAERLKGVDSTLKIQPAKLEDSAVYLCASRPTSGRTPYEQYFGPGTRLTVT.

The chain has TRBV19 and TRBJ1-5; D unclear. This CDR3 is built from 14 residues. The germline V gene has CDR1 LNHDA and CDR2 SQIVND (reference sequence). The V end lost 3 bases, the J end lost 4 bases, and 10 bases lay between the germline ends. The CDR3 here is CASSIFSGNQPQHF. The CDR3 nucleotides are TGTGCCAGTAGTATCTTTTCCGGGAATCAGCCCCAGCATTTT.